The 8 T cell receptor beta chains below all came from one sample that was sequenced in a study of cytomegalovirus exposure and HLA in healthy donors (dated by TCRdb to 2017 to 2019). The method was the immunoSEQ multiplex PCR assay. For the multiplex PCR, a mixture combining 60 forward primers for TCR Vbeta segments and 13 reverse primers for TCR Jbeta segments was used. Entries here come from immuneACCESS through TCRdb and include only in-frame sequences with V and J called. Some clones fail to appear in such tables; in the studies checked, an unresolved V gene covers under half of the shortfall, and the cause of the remainder is unknown. In all, the sample holds around 130,000 clones, and over 70% of those were seen once. The ten largest clones add up to roughly 3.1% of the sample. Sequencing was done on a sample of PBMCs. These receptor sequences come from a man between 25 and 39 years old in good health and CMV-seronegative.

The table lists this clone with a few counts. The V gene is TRBV6-5, the J gene TRBJ1-1, with a possible D match to TRBD1 (5 bases). V lost 8 bases and J lost 0, with 13 bases in between. The germline gives CDR1 MNHEY, CDR2 SVGAGI. The CDR3 loop spans 14 amino acids. CDR3 residues: CASQRQGMNTEAFF. CDR3 in DNA: TGTGCCAGCCAGAGGCAGGGAATGAACACTGAAGCTTTCTTT.

The V gene is TRBV7-6, the J gene TRBJ2-1; 7 bases line up with TRBD1. This CDR3 spans 15 amino acids. The germline V gene encodes CDR1 SGHVS and CDR2 FNYEAQ. V trimming: 5 bases; J trimming: 3 bases; junction bases outside the gene matches: 7. The CDR3 DNA is TGTGCCAGCAGCCAGGGGGTTGGAGTCTACAATGAGCAGTTCTTC. This translates into CASSQGVGVYNEQFF.

The chain is built from TRBV5-1 and TRBJ2-6; 9 positions agree with TRBD1. There are 16 residues in the CDR3. The germline CDR1 and CDR2 sequences are SGHRS and YFSETQ. V shed 3 bases and J 2 bases; nucleotides not matched to a gene: 3. The CDR3: CASSSQGAAGANVLTF. In DNA, the CDR3 is TGCGCCAGCAGCTCACAGGGGGCCGCTGGGGCCAACGTCCTGACTTTC.

A word on this clone: The sample holds other DNA sequences that translate to the same CDR3. CDR3 loop: CAWRDNSNQPQHF. In DNA, the CDR3 is TGTGCCTGGAGAGACAACAGCAATCAGCCCCAGCATTTT. J is TRBJ1-5 and V is TRBV30; D not resolved. The CDR3 spans 13 residues. V lost 3 bases to trimming and J lost 1 base, with 7 bases between them. From germline, CDR1 is GTSNPN and CDR2 SVGIG (reference sequence).

The gene calls are TRBV7-9 and TRBJ1-5; a weak D match, TRBD1 (5 bases). This CDR3 comprises 16 residues. The V gene lost 3 bases and the J gene lost 7 bases, with 19 bases spanning the gap. Germline V gives CDR1 SEHNR, CDR2 FQNEAQ (reference sequence). The CDR3 here is CASSFSTGTTWQPQHF. The CDR3 bases are TGTGCCAGCAGCTTTTCGACCGGGACTACGTGGCAGCCCCAGCATTTT.

The gene calls are TRBV7-3 and TRBJ2-5; the D gene is possibly TRBD2 (5 bases). V lost 2 bases to trimming and J lost 5 bases, with 18 bases between them. This CDR3 is built from 16 residues. CDR1 is SGHTA and CDR2 is FQGTGA in the germline V gene. Written as DNA, the CDR3 is TGTGCCAGCAGCTTAGGGTACCGCGGGTCGGGGGAGACCCAGTACTTC. Translating gives CASSLGYRGSGETQYF.

This clone was seen only once. Within the sample, other DNA sequences also encode this same CDR3. The chain links TRBV27 to TRBJ2-1; D not resolved. Germline CDR1 is MNHEY and CDR2 is SMNVEV (reference sequence). Deletions cut 5 bases from V and 0 bases from J, with 5 bases between. The CDR3 is made up of 13 amino acids. CDR3 sequence reads: CASSLSSYNEQFF. CDR3 sequence (DNA): TGTGCCAGCAGTCTCAGCTCCTACAATGAGCAGTTCTTC.

This clone was seen only a few times. The V call is TRBV6-1, the J call TRBJ2-2; TRBD2 might be the D (6 bases). CDR3 length: 18 residues. V lost 0 bases to trimming and J lost 0 bases, with 14 bases between them. Germline CDR1 is MNHNS and CDR2 is SASEGT. The CDR3, as DNA: TGTGCCAGCAGTGAAGCTGGCGGAGGGTTCTCGAACACCGGGGAGCTGTTTTTT. It yields the protein CASSEAGGGFSNTGELFF.